The next 25 T cell receptor beta chains were all read from a single sample in a study of blood T cell repertoires in COVID-19. Sequencing was performed with immunoSEQ multiplex PCR; in TCRdb, only in-frame clones are kept and a portion is missing. The sample includes roughly 440,000 clones, about nine tenths of them seen just once. Sequences were obtained from peripheral blood. The source is a woman aged 45-60 years with COVID-19, enrolled during active disease.

The gene calls are TRBV27 and TRBJ2-5, with 8 bases aligning to TRBD1. With 5 bases clipped from V and 4 bases from J, the junction kept 6 bases outside the gene matches. Germline V CDR1 and CDR2: MNHEY, SMNVEV (reference sequence). The CDR3 extends over 14 amino acids. The CDR3 spells CASSRTGFPETQYF. The CDR3, as DNA: TGTGCCAGCAGTCGGACAGGGTTTCCAGAGACCCAGTACTTC.

V usage is TRBV19 and J usage is TRBJ2-7; TRBD1 agrees at 7 bases. From germline, CDR1 is LNHDA and CDR2 SQIVND (reference sequence). There are 19 residues in the CDR3. V lost 0 bases, J lost 3 bases, and 17 bases stayed unmatched. The CDR3 DNA follows: TGTGCCAGTAGTATAGAAGACAGGGAAAGCCCAATAACGGGCTACGAGCAGTACTTC. Translation: CASSIEDRESPITGYEQYF.

This clone was found once. V usage is TRBV19 and J usage is TRBJ1-2; D gene uncertain. Trimming left V 4 bases short and J 5 bases short, with 8 bases between. The CDR3 is 12 amino acids. CDR1 is LNHDA, CDR2 SQIVND, per germline (reference sequence). CDR3 DNA sequence: TGTGCCAGTAGTACCCCGGGGTATGGCTACACCTTC. Encoded protein: CASSTPGYGYTF.

This clone was found a few times. The rearrangement links TRBV2 to TRBJ1-5, with D unresolved. CDR1 is SNHLY and CDR2 is FYNNEI in the germline V gene. The CDR3 sequence is 14 residues long. V was shortened by 8 bases and J by 5 bases, with 16 bases between the two germline ends. CDR3 sequence: CASAGSTRDQPQHF. The CDR3, as DNA: TGTGCCAGCGCCGGGAGCACGAGGGATCAGCCCCAGCATTTT.

The rearrangement joins TRBV28 to TRBJ1-2, with 7 bases that match TRBD1. J lost 0 bases, V lost 6 bases, and 13 bases had no gene match. The germline V gene has CDR1 MDHEN and CDR2 SYDVKM. The CDR3 sequence is 17 residues long. CDR3 protein: CASRPNRGFETNYGYTF. DNA for the CDR3: TGTGCCAGCAGACCCAACAGGGGTTTTGAGACTAACTATGGCTACACCTTC.

The chain links TRBV29-1 to TRBJ2-3; TRBD2 matches 10 bases. Per germline, CDR1 SQVTM and CDR2 ANQGSEA. The J segment lost 5 bases and the V segment lost 3 bases, leaving 11 bases of the junction unmatched. This CDR3 is built from 16 residues. Here the CDR3 DNA reads TGCAGCGTTGAGGCCCCAGCGGGGGGGCTGCAAGATACGCAGTATTTT. Its translation is CSVEAPAGGLQDTQYF.

The chain uses TRBV20-1 and TRBJ1-1; TRBD1 might be the D (5 bases). Between the trimmed V and J ends, which lost 2 bases and 8 bases, there was a span of 9 bases. The CDR3 covers 11 residues. CDR1 is DFQATT, CDR2 SNEGSKA, per germline (reference sequence). The CDR3 loop is CSARRGAEAFF. For the CDR3, the DNA is TGCAGTGCTAGAAGGGGCGCCGAAGCTTTCTTT.

The rearrangement links TRBV19 to TRBJ1-1; D possibly corresponds to TRBD1 (6 bases). Germline assignment: CDR1 LNHDA and CDR2 SQIVND (reference sequence). The CDR3 consists of 15 residues. Trimming removed 3 bases at V and 0 bases at J, with 11 bases between. As DNA, the CDR3 is TGTGCCAGTAGTATTTTAGGGGGTCTGAACACTGAAGCTTTCTTT. Its protein product is CASSILGGLNTEAFF.

In this sample, this clone turned up once. The rearrangement links TRBV5-1 to TRBJ2-7; 8 bases match TRBD1. The germline CDR1 and CDR2 sequences are SGHRS and YFSETQ. Unmatched junction bases numbered 7, after V lost 0 bases and J lost 2 bases. The CDR3 length is 16 residues. CDR3 nucleotides: TGCGCCAGCAGCTTGGAGGACAGGGTACGGGCCTACGAGCAGTACTTC. Amino acid sequence: CASSLEDRVRAYEQYF.

The chain has TRBV19 and TRBJ2-5; 9 bases map to TRBD1. Germline CDR1 and CDR2: LNHDA and SQIVND (reference sequence). The CDR3 totals 17 residues. V lost 5 bases, J lost 4 bases, and 14 bases stayed unmatched. CDR3 residues: CASSFRLGTGFRETQYF. The DNA of the CDR3 is TGTGCCAGTAGTTTCCGCCTCGGGACAGGGTTTCGAGAGACCCAGTACTTC.

This CDR3 is CATGRSYNEQFF. The DNA for the CDR3 is TGTGCCACCGGTCGGTCCTACAATGAGCAGTTCTTC. V is TRBV15 and J is TRBJ2-1; D is undetermined. The V end was cut by 8 bases, the J end by 1 base, with 6 bases between. From germline, CDR1 is LNHNV and CDR2 YYDKDF (reference sequence). The CDR3 consists of 12 residues.

The V gene is TRBV19, the J gene TRBJ2-5; D is unclear. Trimming took off 3 bases at V and 5 bases at J, with 10 bases between the two ends. From germline, CDR1 is LNHDA and CDR2 SQIVND (reference sequence). CDR3 length: 13 residues. The CDR3 sequence is CASSMVRWETQYF. Written as DNA, the CDR3 is TGTGCCAGTAGTATGGTCAGGTGGGAGACCCAGTACTTC.

The gene calls are TRBV6-5 and TRBJ1-2, with 7 bases lining up with TRBD1. The CDR3 covers 13 residues. The V gene end was trimmed by 6 bases and the J gene end by 1 base; junction bases not matched to a gene: 2. Germline V gene data show CDR1 as MNHEY and CDR2 as SVGAGI. Here the CDR3 DNA reads TGTGCCAGCAGGGCAGGGGGTAACTATGGCTACACCTTC. Translated, it gives CASRAGGNYGYTF.

The V gene is TRBV19, the J gene TRBJ2-3; 7 bases match TRBD2. Germline V CDR1 and CDR2: LNHDA, SQIVND (reference sequence). The junction had 9 bases not matched to a gene; V was cut back by 4 bases and J by 2 bases. This CDR3 is 16 amino acids long. CDR3 coding DNA: TGTGCCAGTAGTAGTCGAGCGGGAATTATCACAGATACGCAGTATTTT. Translation gives CASSSRAGIITDTQYF.

V gene TRBV11-2 combines with J gene TRBJ1-4; D remains ambiguous. Between the trimmed V and J ends, which lost 5 bases and 1 base, there was a span of 11 bases. In germline, CDR1 is SGHAT, CDR2 FQNNGV. This CDR3 spans 15 amino acids. The CDR3 here is CASSAPGVTNEKLFF. The CDR3 DNA sequence: TGTGCCAGCAGCGCCCCCGGAGTAACTAATGAAAAACTGTTTTTT.

The chain carries TRBV4-1 and TRBJ1-2; 8 bases fit TRBD1. Germline CDR1 MGHRA, CDR2 YSYEKL. With 1 base clipped from V and 8 bases from J, the junction kept 12 bases outside the gene matches. This CDR3 has 16 amino acids. The CDR3 bases are TGCGCCAGCAGCCAAGGGTTGGCAGGGGGCTGGAGAGGCTACACCTTC. Its protein product is CASSQGLAGGWRGYTF.

The chain carries TRBV6-2 or TRBV6-3 and TRBJ1-3; TRBD1 is a possible D gene (5 bases). CDR1 MNHEY and CDR2 SVGEGT come from the germline V gene. V was cut by 2 bases and J by 8 bases, with 16 bases left in between. The CDR3 has 15 residues. The CDR3, as DNA: TGTGCCAGCAGTTACGGGGGAGTCGGGGGAGACACCATATATTTT. Encoded protein: CASSYGGVGGDTIYF.

The V call is TRBV5-8, the J call TRBJ1-5; no reliable D call. Germline CDR1 is SGHTS and CDR2 is YDEGEE. The CDR3 spans 13 residues. V gave up 5 bases and J gave up 6 bases, with 12 bases separating them. CDR3 amino acids: CASSSSPGQPQHF. In DNA form, the CDR3 reads TGTGCCAGCAGTTCTAGCCCGGGTCAGCCCCAGCATTTT.

The chain has TRBV9 and TRBJ2-1; TRBD2 aligns across 9 bases. The CDR3 extends over 15 amino acids. Germline V CDR1 and CDR2: SGDLS, YYNGEE. J was trimmed by 4 bases and V by 2 bases; bases with no gene match: 4. The CDR3 is CASSVLGLAYNEQFF. CDR3 DNA sequence: TGTGCCAGCAGCGTGCTCGGACTAGCGTACAATGAGCAGTTCTTC.

This chain links TRBV5-1 with TRBJ2-7, with 10 bases that match TRBD1. The CDR3 extends over 15 amino acids. CDR1 and CDR2 (germline): SGHRS, YFSETQ. V dropped 3 bases and J dropped 3; count of bases not matched to a gene: 6. As DNA, the CDR3 is TGCGCCAGCAGCTCCCGGGACAGGGGCATCTACGAGCAGTACTTC. This translates into CASSSRDRGIYEQYF.

The rearrangement links TRBV27 to TRBJ1-4, with 10 bases aligning to TRBD1. Germline CDR1 and CDR2: MNHEY and SMNVEV (reference sequence). V lost 6 bases to trimming and J lost 8 bases; unmatched junction nucleotides: 9. The CDR3 has 15 amino acids. CDR3 amino acids: CASSSRQGASEKLFF. Here the CDR3 DNA reads TGTGCCAGCAGCTCTAGACAGGGGGCGAGCGAAAAACTGTTTTTT.

This chain links TRBV5-6 with TRBJ2-7; D is possibly TRBD1 (6 bases). CDR3 length equals 13 residues. V lost 4 bases, J lost 6 bases, and 14 bases lay in between. Germline V gene sequence: CDR1 SGHDT, CDR2 YYEEEE. In DNA form, the CDR3 reads TGTGCCAGCAGCCCTGGACAGTCCCGCGAGCAGTACTTC. It yields the protein CASSPGQSREQYF.

On this clone: Within the sample, other DNA sequences also encode this same CDR3. V gene TRBV30 combines with J gene TRBJ1-5; D is undetermined. The CDR3 runs 13 residues. Germline V lookup: CDR1 GTSNPN, CDR2 SVGIG (reference sequence). The V and J ends lost 0 bases and 5 bases respectively, with 8 bases between them. The DNA for the CDR3 is TGTGCCTGGAGTGTGCAAGGAGATCAGCCCCAGCATTTT. Its protein product is CAWSVQGDQPQHF.

The chain couples TRBV6-5 to TRBJ2-7; 7 bases fit TRBD1. V dropped 0 bases and J dropped 2; count of bases not matched to a gene: 7. Germline-derived CDR1 and CDR2 are MNHEY and SVGAGI. The CDR3 is made up of 16 amino acids. The CDR3 here is CASSYSAQGNTYEQYF. Here the CDR3 DNA reads TGTGCCAGCAGTTACTCGGCACAGGGGAACACCTACGAGCAGTACTTC.

The V gene is TRBV6-4, the J gene TRBJ1-2, with 7 bases lining up with TRBD1. Losses at the gene ends were 2 bases for V and 8 bases for J; bases not matched to a gene: 5. CDR1 MRHNA and CDR2 SNTAGT come from the germline V gene. The CDR3 totals 13 residues. Here the CDR3 reads CASSDKGARGYTF. CDR3 coding DNA: TGTGCCAGCAGTGACAAGGGGGCGCGGGGCTACACCTTC.